The entry that follows covers one T cell receptor beta chain sequence. This clone was observed a few times. There is no known antigen for this receptor. Per-nucleotide qualities are absent, and no much larger clonotype sits a single base away. This specimen belongs to a study of OX40 agonist ivuxolimab in advanced cancers. Study-wide context: Ivuxolimab was an agonistic, fully human IgG2 monoclonal antibody directed against OX40 (CD134), a costimulatory receptor. Intravenous ivuxolimab was administered to patients every 2 weeks at six dose levels: 0.01, 0.1, 0.3, 1.5, 3 and 10 mg/kg. Of the approximately 50 dose-escalation patients, hepatocellular carcinoma was present in around 20, melanoma in around 15, renal cell carcinoma in 9 and head and neck cancer in 9. A male proportion of around 81% and a mean age of approximately 58 years, ranging from 23 to 79, were recorded for the dose-escalation cohort. Prior anti-PD-1, anti-PD-L1 or anti-CTLA-4 therapy was permitted, and checkpoint inhibitors had been received by less than 45% of dose-escalation patients. Partial responses occurred in three dose-escalation patients, of whom one had hepatocellular carcinoma and two had cutaneous melanoma. Peripheral TCRbeta sequencing was intended to test whether TCR sequence diversity was altered and clonal T-cell expansion was caused by ivuxolimab. The paper describes the monotherapy dose-escalation part (N ≈ 52 patients) of the phase I trial of ivuxolimab.

Genomic DNA was extracted from sorted cells for sequencing of the TCRbeta CDR3 region. The immunoSEQ Assay was used for sequencing of TCRbeta CDR3 regions. TCRdb's version of the immuneACCESS table is confined to in-frame rearrangements and falls short of the full clone set. An unresolved V gene accounts for under half of the shortfall where checked; the remainder is of unknown origin. Here the sample has tens of thousands of clones; around 86% occur a single time. The ten largest clones add up to about 0.42% of the sample. The germline ends are 9 bases apart after V is trimmed by 5 bases and J by 2 bases. Sequences SGHTA (CDR1) and FQGTGA (CDR2) are obtained from the germline V gene. CDR3 length: 13 amino acids, cysteine to phenylalanine. Solely the CDR3 DNA is kept, with 39 bases framed from the first base. Points the paper makes about the study in general: Low levels of normalized T-cell clonal expansion were also seen in some nonresponding patients. After ivuxolimab, CD8+ T cells had more expanded clones than CD4+ T cells on average. Partial responders in the 0.1-3.0 mg/kg groups had among the lowest normalized peripheral clonal expansion, especially among CD8+ T cells. At doses of 0.1 to 3.0 mg/kg, clonal expansion of both CD4+ and CD8+ T cells in blood was seen between baseline and week 6. The antigen specificity of the clonally expanded peripheral T cells was not determined.

The trial excluded patients who had a history of autoimmune disease or who were on systemic immunosuppression. Peripheral blood for TCR sequencing was drawn from every dose cohort at baseline, at cycle 4 day 1 and at cycle 7 day 1. The samples were taken from a phase I, first-in-human, multicenter, open-label dose-escalation trial of ivuxolimab. Adults with locally advanced or metastatic melanoma, renal cell carcinoma, hepatocellular carcinoma or head and neck squamous cell carcinoma were enrolled in the trial. Before TCR sequencing, CD4+ T cells and CD8+ T cells from peripheral blood were sorted into separate populations.

The rearranged chain carries TRBV7-3 and TRBJ1-1; a confident D gene designation cannot be given. The sample was CD4+ or CD8+ T cells sorted from blood, taken in a trial of the OX40 agonist ivuxolimab. This receptor was taken from an adult with an advanced solid tumor such as melanoma, head and neck, liver or kidney cancer. The DNA sequence is given as TGTGCCAGCAGCCCAGGACCTAACACTGAAGCTTTCTTT. Its protein is CASSPGPNTEAFF.